The 5 T cell receptor beta chains below were found in one sample sequenced in a study of blood T cell repertoires in COVID-19. Some clones are missing from TCRdb's copy, which holds only in-frame ones; the method was immunoSEQ multiplex PCR. This table has 380,000 or so clones, roughly 80% appearing once. Input material: peripheral blood. These receptors all come from a human donor with acute or convalescent COVID-19. The donor label of this sample is uncertain.

The gene calls are TRBV7-9 and TRBJ2-1; TRBD2 aligns across 8 bases. The CDR3 contains 16 residues. V was pared by 1 base and J by 0 bases, with 2 bases of the junction left unmatched. Germline loops: CDR1 SEHNR, CDR2 FQNEAQ (reference sequence). The CDR3 sequence is CASSLVSGNSYNEQFF. In DNA, the CDR3 is TGTGCCAGCAGCTTAGTTAGCGGGAACTCCTACAATGAGCAGTTCTTC.

This clone was seen a handful of times. The rearrangement links TRBV5-6 to TRBJ2-7; 8 nucleotides line up with TRBD1. The ends lost 3 bases at V and 7 bases at J; junction bases unmatched: 12. CDR3 size: 15 residues. Germline V gives CDR1 SGHDT, CDR2 YYEEEE. CDR3 bases: TGTGCCAGCAGCTCGGACAGGGCCCCGAGAATGGAGCAGTACTTC. Translating gives CASSSDRAPRMEQYF.

This clone was detected a few times. The chain combines TRBV4-1 with TRBJ1-6, with a weak D call TRBD1 (5 bases). Germline CDR1 reads MGHRA; CDR2 reads YSYEKL. The CDR3 covers 15 residues. Trimming removed 1 base at V and 6 bases at J, with 10 bases between. The CDR3 nucleotides are TGCGCCAGCAGCCAAGGACAGTCTTTTAATTCACCCCTCCACTTT. It specifies CASSQGQSFNSPLHF.

V usage is TRBV7-9 and J usage is TRBJ2-3; D is unresolved. This CDR3 has 10 residues. Germline V gene sequence: CDR1 SEHNR, CDR2 FQNEAQ (reference sequence). V lost 4 bases and J 10 bases, leaving 6 bases between the germline ends. The DNA for the CDR3 is TGTGCCAGCAGCTCCGAGGCGCAGTATTTT. Its translation: CASSSEAQYF. Together with reference TRBV7-9 and TRBJ2-3, the CDR3 gives the full variable domain: DTGVSQNPRHKITKRGQNVTFRCDPISEHNRLYWYRQTLGQGPEFLTYFQNEAQLEKSRLLSDRFSAERPKGSFSTLEIQRTEQGDSAMYLCASSSEAQYFGPGTRLTVL.

The CDR3 region has the DNA TGTGCCAGCACCGTGGACAGAACTAGCACAGATACGCAGTATTTT. Translated, it gives CASTVDRTSTDTQYF. The chain links TRBV7-2 to TRBJ2-3; D perhaps matches TRBD1 (6 bases). Trimming stripped 7 bases from V and 0 bases from J, with 14 bases between. Germline CDR1 is SGHTA and CDR2 is FQGNSA. This CDR3 comprises 15 residues.